The 8 T cell receptor beta chains presented below share a single source sample, sequenced in a study of neurological immune-mediated disorders (dated by TCRdb to about 2019). Library preparation was by 5' RACE. Sequencing used an Illumina HiSeq 2500. The public reads were reanalyzed by TCRdb: fastp trimming at Q25, MiXCR alignment, in-frame beta chains only. Each entry is one CDR3 protein sequence, shown with its most common DNA and genes. Recorded for this sample are around 70,000 distinct CDR3 sequences; 4.5% to 6% of them occurred a single time. The ten largest account for roughly 2% of the sample. Sequencing input: PBMCs. Receptors originate from a woman in her 70s with multiple sclerosis.

This clonotype was observed many times. The V call is TRBV7-2, the J call TRBJ2-1, with TRBD2 matching 11 bases. The length of the CDR3 is 17 residues. Germline V gene sequence: CDR1 SGHTA, CDR2 FQGNSA. After removal of 5 bases from V and 5 bases from J, the junction contained 11 bases not matched to a gene. The CDR3 DNA reads as TGTGCCAGCAGCCTACTGTTAGCGGGAGGGCGCCACAATGAGCAGTTCTTC. As protein: CASSLLLAGGRHNEQFF. Based on the CDR3 plus reference TRBV7-2 and TRBJ2-1, the full variable domain is GAGVSQSPSNKVTEKGKDVELRCDPISGHTALYWYRQSLGQGLEFLIYFQGNSAPDKSGLPSDRFSAERTGGSVSTLTIQRTQQEDSAVYLCASSLLLAGGRHNEQFFGPGTRLTVL.

Here the CDR3 DNA reads TGTGCCAGCAGCAGCGGGGGCGCTAACTATGGCTACACCTTC. It translates to CASSSGGANYGYTF. The chain has TRBV9 and TRBJ1-2; D might be TRBD1 (6 bases). V was pared by 4 bases and J by 0 bases, with 10 bases between. Germline V gives CDR1 SGDLS, CDR2 YYNGEE. The CDR3 length is 14 residues.

The chain uses TRBV7-9 and TRBJ1-5, with 8 nucleotides matching TRBD1. Germline V gene lookup returns CDR1 SEHNR and CDR2 FQNEAQ (reference sequence). V trimming: 5 bases; J trimming: 9 bases; junction bases outside the gene matches: 9. The CDR3 extends over 14 amino acids. CDR3 in amino acids: CASSGGTGAGPQHF. The DNA of the CDR3 is TGTGCCAGCAGCGGGGGGACAGGAGCCGGGCCCCAGCATTTT.

In this sample, this clonotype turned up many times. The rearrangement links TRBV5-1 to TRBJ2-3, with 8 bases aligning to TRBD2. Germline CDR1 is SGHRS and CDR2 is YFSETQ. The CDR3 sequence is 17 residues long. V gave up 0 bases and J gave up 3 bases; unmatched junction bases: 9. The CDR3 DNA reads TGCGCCAGCAGCTTGGAGTTTGTAGCGGGAATGACAGATACGCAGTATTTT. As protein: CASSLEFVAGMTDTQYF. The full variable domain, in which reference TRBV5-1 and TRBJ2-3 provide the parts outside the CDR3, is KAGVTQTPRYLIKTRGQQVTLSCSPISGHRSVSWYQQTPGQGLQFLFEYFSETQRNKGNFPGRFSGRQFSNSRSEMNVSTLELGDSALYLCASSLEFVAGMTDTQYFGPGTRLTVL.

The sample holds many counts of this clonotype. The chain couples TRBV5-1 to TRBJ2-2; possibly TRBD2 for D (6 bases). This CDR3 has 16 residues. Germline CDR1 is SGHRS and CDR2 is YFSETQ. Trimming took 3 bases from V and 4 from J, leaving 16 bases between them. CDR3 sequence: CASSSASATPTGELFF. The CDR3 coding sequence is TGCGCCAGCAGCTCGGCTAGCGCAACCCCCACCGGGGAGCTGTTTTTT.

This clonotype occurred many times. The CDR3 is CASSPTDRMNTEAFF. CDR3 DNA: TGTGCCAGCAGTCCGACGGACAGGATGAACACTGAAGCTTTCTTT. The chain recombines TRBV6-2 or TRBV6-3 with TRBJ1-1; 7 bases line up with TRBD1. In germline, CDR1 is MNHEY, CDR2 SVGEGT. This CDR3 has 15 residues. J lost 0 bases, V lost 5 bases, and 6 bases had no gene match.

This clonotype was picked up many times. The rearrangement uses TRBV15 and TRBJ2-7, with D possibly being TRBD1 (5 bases). V shed 8 bases and J shed 4 bases, with 18 bases lying between them. Germline CDR1 is LNHNV and CDR2 is YYDKDF (reference sequence). The CDR3 is made up of 14 amino acids. The CDR3 region has the DNA TGTGCCACCGGCATAAACCAGGGAAATTACGAGCAGTACTTC. This sequence encodes CATGINQGNYEQYF.

This clonotype showed up many times. V usage is TRBV7-2 and J usage is TRBJ2-7, with D perhaps TRBD1 (6 bases). V was trimmed by 1 base and J by 3 bases, leaving 10 bases between them. The CDR3 is made up of 14 amino acids. The germline V gene encodes CDR1 SGHTA and CDR2 FQGNSA. CDR3 sequence: CASSLGTVLYEQYF. The CDR3, as DNA: TGTGCCAGCAGCTTAGGGACAGTTCTCTACGAGCAGTACTTC. The full variable domain, its missing parts supplied by reference TRBV7-2 and TRBJ2-7, is GAGVSQSPSNKVTEKGKDVELRCDPISGHTALYWYRQSLGQGLEFLIYFQGNSAPDKSGLPSDRFSAERTGGSVSTLTIQRTQQEDSAVYLCASSLGTVLYEQYFGPGTRLTVT.